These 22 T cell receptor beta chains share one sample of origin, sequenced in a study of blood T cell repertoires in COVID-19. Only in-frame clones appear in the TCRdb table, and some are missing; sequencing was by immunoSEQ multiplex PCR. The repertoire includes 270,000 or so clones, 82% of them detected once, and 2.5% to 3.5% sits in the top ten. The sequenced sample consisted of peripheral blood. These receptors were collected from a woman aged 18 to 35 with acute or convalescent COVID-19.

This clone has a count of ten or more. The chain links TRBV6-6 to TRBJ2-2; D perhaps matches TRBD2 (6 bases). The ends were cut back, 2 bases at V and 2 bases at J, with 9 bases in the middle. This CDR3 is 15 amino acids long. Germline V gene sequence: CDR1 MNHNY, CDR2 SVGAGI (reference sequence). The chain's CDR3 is CASSYAGLNTGELFF. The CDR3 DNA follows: TGTGCCAGCAGTTACGCGGGACTTAACACCGGGGAGCTGTTTTTT.

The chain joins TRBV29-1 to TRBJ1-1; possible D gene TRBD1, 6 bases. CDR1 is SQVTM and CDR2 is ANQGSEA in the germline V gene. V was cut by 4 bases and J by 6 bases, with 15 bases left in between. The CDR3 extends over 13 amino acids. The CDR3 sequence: CSVAVTNRAEAFF. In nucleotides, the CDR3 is TGCAGCGTTGCCGTGACTAACAGGGCTGAAGCTTTCTTT.

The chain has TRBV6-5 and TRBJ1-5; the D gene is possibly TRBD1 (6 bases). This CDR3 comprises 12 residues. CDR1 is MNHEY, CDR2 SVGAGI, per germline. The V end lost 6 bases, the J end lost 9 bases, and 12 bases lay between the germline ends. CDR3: CASRREGGPQHF. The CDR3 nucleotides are TGTGCCAGCAGACGCGAAGGGGGGCCCCAGCATTTT.

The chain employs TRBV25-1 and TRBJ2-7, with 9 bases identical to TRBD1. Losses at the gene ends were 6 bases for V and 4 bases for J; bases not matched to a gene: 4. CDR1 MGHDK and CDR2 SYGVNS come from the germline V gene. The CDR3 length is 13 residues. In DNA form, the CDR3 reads TGTGCCAGCAGAGGGACAGGGTGGTACGAGCAGTACTTC. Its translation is CASRGTGWYEQYF.

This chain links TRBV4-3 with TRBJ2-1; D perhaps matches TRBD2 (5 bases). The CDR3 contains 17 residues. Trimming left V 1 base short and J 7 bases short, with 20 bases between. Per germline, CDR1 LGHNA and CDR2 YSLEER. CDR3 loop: CASSQVRPTRSGNEQFF. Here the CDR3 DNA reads TGCGCCAGCAGCCAAGTTAGGCCTACCCGATCGGGGAATGAGCAGTTCTTC.

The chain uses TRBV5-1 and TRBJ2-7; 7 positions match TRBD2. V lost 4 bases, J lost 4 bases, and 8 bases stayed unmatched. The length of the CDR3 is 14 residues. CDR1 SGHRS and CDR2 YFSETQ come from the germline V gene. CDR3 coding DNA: TGCGCCAGCAGCCGGGGGGTCGGAGCTTACGAGCAGTACTTC. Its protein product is CASSRGVGAYEQYF.

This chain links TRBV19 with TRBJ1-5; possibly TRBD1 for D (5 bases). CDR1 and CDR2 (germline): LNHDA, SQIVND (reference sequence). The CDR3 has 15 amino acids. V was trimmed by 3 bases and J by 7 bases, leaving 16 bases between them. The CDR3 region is CASSMRQGLGQPQHF. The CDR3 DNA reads TGTGCCAGTAGTATGCGGCAGGGTCTAGGCCAGCCCCAGCATTTT.

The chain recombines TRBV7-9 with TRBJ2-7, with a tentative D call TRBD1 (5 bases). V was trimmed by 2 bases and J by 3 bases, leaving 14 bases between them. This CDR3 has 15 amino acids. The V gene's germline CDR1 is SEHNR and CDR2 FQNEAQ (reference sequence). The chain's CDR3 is CASSLMQGGNYEQYF. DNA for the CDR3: TGTGCCAGCAGCTTAATGCAGGGTGGGAACTACGAGCAGTACTTC.

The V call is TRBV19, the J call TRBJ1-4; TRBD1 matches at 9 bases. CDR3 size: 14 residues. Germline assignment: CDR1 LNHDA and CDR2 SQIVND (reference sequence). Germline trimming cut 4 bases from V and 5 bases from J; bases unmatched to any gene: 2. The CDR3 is CASSTQGANEKLFF. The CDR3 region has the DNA TGTGCCAGTAGTACACAGGGGGCGAATGAAAAACTGTTTTTT.

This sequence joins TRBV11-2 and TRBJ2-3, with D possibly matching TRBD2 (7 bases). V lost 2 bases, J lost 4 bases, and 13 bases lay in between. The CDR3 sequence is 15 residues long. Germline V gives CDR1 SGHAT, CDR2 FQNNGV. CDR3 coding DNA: TGTGCCAGCAGCTTAAGGGGGGGGGATGCAGATACGCAGTATTTT. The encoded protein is CASSLRGGDADTQYF.

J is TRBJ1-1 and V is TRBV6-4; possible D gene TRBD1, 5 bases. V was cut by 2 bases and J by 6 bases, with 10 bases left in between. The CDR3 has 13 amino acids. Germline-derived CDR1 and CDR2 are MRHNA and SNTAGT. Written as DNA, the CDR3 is TGTGCCAGCAGTGACGGCGGAGGGGCTGAAGCTTTCTTT. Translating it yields CASSDGGGAEAFF.

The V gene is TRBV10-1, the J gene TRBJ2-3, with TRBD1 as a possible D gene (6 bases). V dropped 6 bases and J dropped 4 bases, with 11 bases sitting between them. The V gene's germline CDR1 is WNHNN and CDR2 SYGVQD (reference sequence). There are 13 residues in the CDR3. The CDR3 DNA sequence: TGCGCCAGCAGAAACCAGGGGTCAGATACGCAGTATTTT. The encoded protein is CASRNQGSDTQYF.

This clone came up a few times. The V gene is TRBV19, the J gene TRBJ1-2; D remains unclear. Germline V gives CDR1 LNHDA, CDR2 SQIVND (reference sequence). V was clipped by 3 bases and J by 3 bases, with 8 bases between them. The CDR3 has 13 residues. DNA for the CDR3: TGTGCCAGTAGTATGGGCAGCTACTATGGCTACACCTTC. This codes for CASSMGSYYGYTF.

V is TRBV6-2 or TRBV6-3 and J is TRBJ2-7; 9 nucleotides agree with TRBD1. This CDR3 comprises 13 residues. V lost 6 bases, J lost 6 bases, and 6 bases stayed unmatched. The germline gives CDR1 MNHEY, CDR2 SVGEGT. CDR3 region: CASSPQGAGEQYF. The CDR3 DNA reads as TGTGCCAGCAGCCCACAGGGGGCGGGCGAGCAGTACTTC.

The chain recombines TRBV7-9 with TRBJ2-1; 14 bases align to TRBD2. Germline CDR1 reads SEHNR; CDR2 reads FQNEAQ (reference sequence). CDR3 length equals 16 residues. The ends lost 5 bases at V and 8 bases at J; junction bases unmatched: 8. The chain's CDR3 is CASSPTSGRVYDEQFF. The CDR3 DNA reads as TGTGCCAGCAGCCCGACTAGCGGGAGGGTATATGATGAGCAGTTCTTC.

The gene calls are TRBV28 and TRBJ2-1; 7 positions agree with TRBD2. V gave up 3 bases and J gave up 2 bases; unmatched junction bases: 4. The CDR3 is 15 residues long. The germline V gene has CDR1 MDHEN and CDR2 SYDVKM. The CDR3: CASSFPGTTYNEQFF. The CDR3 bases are TGTGCCAGCAGTTTCCCCGGGACTACCTACAATGAGCAGTTCTTC. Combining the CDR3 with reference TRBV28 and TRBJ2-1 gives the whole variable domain DVKVTQSSRYLVKRTGEKVFLECVQDMDHENMFWYRQDPGLGLRLIYFSYDVKMKEKGDIPEGYSVSREKKERFSLILESASTNQTSMYLCASSFPGTTYNEQFFGPGTRLTVL.

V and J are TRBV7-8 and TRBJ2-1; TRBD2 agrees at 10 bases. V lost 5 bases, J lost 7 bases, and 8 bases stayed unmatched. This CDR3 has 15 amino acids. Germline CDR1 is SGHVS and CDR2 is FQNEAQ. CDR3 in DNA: TGTGCCAGCAGCGGACGACTAGCGGGTGGGAATGAGCAGTTCTTC. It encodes CASSGRLAGGNEQFF.

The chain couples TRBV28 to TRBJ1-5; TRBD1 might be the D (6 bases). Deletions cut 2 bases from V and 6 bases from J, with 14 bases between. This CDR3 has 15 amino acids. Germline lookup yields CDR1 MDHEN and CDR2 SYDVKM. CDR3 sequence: CASSLVQGYGQPQHF. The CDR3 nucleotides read TGTGCCAGCAGTTTAGTGCAGGGGTATGGTCAGCCCCAGCATTTT.

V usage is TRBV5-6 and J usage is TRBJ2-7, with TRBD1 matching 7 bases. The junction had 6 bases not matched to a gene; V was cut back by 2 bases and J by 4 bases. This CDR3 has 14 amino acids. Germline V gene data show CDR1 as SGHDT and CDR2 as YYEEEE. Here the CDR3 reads CASSFGQALYEQYF. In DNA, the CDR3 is TGTGCCAGCAGCTTCGGACAGGCTTTATACGAGCAGTACTTC.

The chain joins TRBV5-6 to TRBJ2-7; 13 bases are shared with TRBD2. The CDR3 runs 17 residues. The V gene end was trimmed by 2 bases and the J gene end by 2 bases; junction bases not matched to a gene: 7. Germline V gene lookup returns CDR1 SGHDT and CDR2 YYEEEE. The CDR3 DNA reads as TGTGCCAGCAGCTTAGGGTGGGGACTAGCGGGAACCTACGAGCAGTACTTC. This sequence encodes CASSLGWGLAGTYEQYF.

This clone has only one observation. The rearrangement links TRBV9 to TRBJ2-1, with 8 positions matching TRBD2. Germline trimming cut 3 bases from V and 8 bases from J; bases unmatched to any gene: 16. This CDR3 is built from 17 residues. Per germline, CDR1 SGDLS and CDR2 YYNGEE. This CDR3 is CASSASLLAGGIDEQFF. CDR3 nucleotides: TGTGCCAGCAGCGCCTCTCTCCTTGCGGGAGGAATAGATGAGCAGTTCTTC.

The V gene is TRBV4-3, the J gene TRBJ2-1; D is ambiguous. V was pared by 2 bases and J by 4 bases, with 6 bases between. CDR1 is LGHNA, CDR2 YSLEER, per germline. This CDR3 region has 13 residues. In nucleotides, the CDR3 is TGCGCCAGCAGCCAAAACTTGTACAATGAGCAGTTCTTC. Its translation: CASSQNLYNEQFF.